One sample yielded the 3 T cell receptor beta chains listed below, sequenced in a study of T cell responses to AZD1222 COVID-19 vaccine. TCRdb's table, derived via immunoSEQ multiplex PCR, lists solely in-frame clones and lacks some. The table lists about 130,000 clones, roughly 84% of them singletons, with around 12% in the top ten. Specimen: peripheral blood, collected on day 0 of AZD1222 vaccination. The receptors come from an adult in good health.

This chain uses TRBV4-3 with TRBJ1-5; D call uncertain. This CDR3 has 14 residues. V was pared by 1 base and J by 7 bases, with 11 bases between. Germline V gives CDR1 LGHNA, CDR2 YSLEER. The CDR3 DNA sequence: TGCGCCAGCAGCCAAGTGATTTCTGGGCAGCCCCAGCATTTT. It yields the protein CASSQVISGQPQHF.

This chain uses TRBV7-8 with TRBJ1-5, with D tentatively TRBD1 (5 bases). Germline V gene sequence: CDR1 SGHVS, CDR2 FQNEAQ. The CDR3 runs 13 residues. V was cut by 5 bases and J by 7 bases, with 12 bases left in between. Written as DNA, the CDR3 is TGTGCCAGCAGCCGGGGGGTGGGACAGCCCCAGCATTTT. Residues: CASSRGVGQPQHF. Combining the CDR3 with reference TRBV7-8 and TRBJ1-5 gives the whole variable domain GAGVSQSPRYKVAKRGQDVALRCDPISGHVSLFWYQQALGQGPEFLTYFQNEAQLDKSGLPSDRFFAERPEGSVSTLKIQRTQQEDSAVYLCASSRGVGQPQHFGDGTRLSIL.

This chain joins TRBV6-5 and TRBJ2-7; 7 positions match TRBD1. The CDR3 loop spans 14 amino acids. Germline CDR1 is MNHEY and CDR2 is SVGAGI. After removal of 5 bases from V and 1 base from J, the junction contained 5 bases not matched to a gene. The CDR3 DNA is TGTGCCAGCAGTCCCTCGACAGGGTCCTACGAGCAGTACTTC. This sequence encodes CASSPSTGSYEQYF.